This T cell receptor beta chain was found in a study of T-cell reconstitution after alpha-beta-depleted transplantation in children. This clonotype has more than one count but fewer than ten. As yet, its antigen is unknown. CDR3 length: 15 amino acids. The V segment lost 1 base and the J segment 5 bases; nucleotides outside the gene matches: 3. Study results and caveats: Fresh T-cell production supplied most of the T-cell counts and diversity seen one year after transplant. Several hundred expanded graft clones reportedly gave rise to the alpha-beta T cells present about two months after transplant.

Unique molecular identifiers featured in how the TCRbeta library was prepared. MiXCR, run by TCRdb on the PCR reads, gives a single entry per CDR3 protein. The repertoire includes fewer than 150,000 distinct CDR3 sequences, about 9.5% of them detected once, and 24% sits in the top ten. The source material was PBMCs, mostly from graft donor cells, sampled 180 days after TCRalphabeta/CD19-depleted stem cell transplant. The chain joins TRBV12-3 or TRBV12-4 to TRBJ2-5, with 11 bases lining up with TRBD2. The source of this sequence is a girl under two years old who had a stem cell transplant for combined immunodeficiency, so the T cells may come from the graft donor. CDR3 sequence: CASSLVAGGPETQYF. DNA of the CDR3: TGTGCCAGCAGTTTAGTAGCGGGGGGGCCGGAGACCCAGTACTTC.